The rows below give T cell receptor beta chains drawn from one sample of a study of cytomegalovirus exposure and HLA in healthy donors. Sequenced by immunoSEQ multiplex PCR; TCRdb stores in-frame clones only, minus some. The data show approximately 120,000 clones, about three quarters seen once. Material: PBMCs. Receptor source: a man between 45 and 60 years old in good health and CMV-seronegative. The CDR3 runs from the conserved cysteine through the conserved F or W. The D gene is left open where the match is weak. Size tells how often a clone was seen (once, few, many) or the class of an expanded clone, and some rows leave it out.

-	-	TRBV2	TRBJ2-3	CACRRGGGTDTQYF	TGTGCCTGCCGCCGGGGAGGTGGCACAGATACGCAGTATTTT
-	-	TRBV19	TRBJ2-1	CASVRTRGANEQFF	TGTGCCAGTGTCAGAACCAGGGGGGCCAATGAGCAGTTCTTC
few	-	TRBV11-3	TRBJ2-2	CASSPVRGPNTGELFF	TGTGCCAGCAGCCCTGTAAGGGGCCCGAACACCGGGGAGCTGTTTTTT
few	-	TRBV9	TRBJ2-7	CASSVGYERISYEQYF	TGTGCCAGCAGCGTAGGGTACGAGCGGATCTCCTACGAGCAGTACTTC
-	-	TRBV30	TRBJ1-2	CAWSVRPLDPYGYTF	TGTGCCTGGAGTGTCCGACCACTAGACCCTTATGGCTACACCTTC
-	TRBD1	TRBV2	TRBJ1-2	CASSRTGKDGYTF	TGTGCCAGCAGTCGGACAGGGAAGGATGGCTACACCTTC
-	-	TRBV18	TRBJ1-5	CASSPRDNQPQHF	TGTGCCAGCTCACCTCGGGACAATCAGCCCCAGCATTTT
-	TRBD1	TRBV2	TRBJ1-3	CASSEGTGGGTIYF	TGTGCCAGCAGTGAAGGGACAGGGGGCGGCACCATATATTTT
-	-	TRBV4-3	TRBJ1-2	CASSRRGAEGYGYTF	TGCGCCAGCAGCCGGCGCGGGGCGGAAGGCTATGGCTACACCTTC
-	-	TRBV11-2	TRBJ1-4	CASSDEGELFF	TGTGCCAGCAGCGACGAGGGGGAACTGTTTTTT
few	-	TRBV7-9	TRBJ1-4	CASSPSGANEKLFF	TGTGCCAGCAGTCCCTCCGGGGCTAATGAAAAACTGTTTTTT
-	-	TRBV5-1	TRBJ2-4	CASSPTSTENIQYF	TGCGCCAGCAGCCCAACTAGCACCGAAAACATTCAGTACTTC
-	TRBD1	TRBV5-1	TRBJ1-6	CASSPTTGVVNSPLHF	TGCGCCAGCAGCCCAACGACAGGGGTCGTAAATTCACCCCTCCACTTT
-	-	TRBV5-1	TRBJ2-1	CASSHDAGSHNEQFF	TGCGCCAGCAGCCATGACGCGGGGTCCCACAATGAGCAGTTCTTC
-	-	TRBV5-1	TRBJ1-5	CASSLGEGRGQPQHF	TGCGCCAGCAGCTTGGGGGAGGGAAGGGGTCAGCCCCAGCATTTT
-	-	TRBV9	TRBJ2-5	CASSVKRGGRETQYF	TGTGCCAGCAGCGTAAAGAGGGGGGGCCGAGAGACCCAGTACTTC
-	TRBD1	TRBV5-1	TRBJ1-5	CASSKGTGENQPQHF	TGCGCCAGCAGCAAAGGGACAGGGGAAAATCAGCCCCAGCATTTT
-	TRBD2	TRBV2	TRBJ2-1	CASSASAGGLNEQFF	TGTGCCAGCAGTGCTTCAGCGGGGGGGCTCAATGAGCAGTTCTTC
-	-	TRBV5-1	TRBJ1-2	CASSLDPGRAQGGYTF	TGCGCCAGCAGCTTGGACCCTGGAAGGGCCCAGGGTGGCTACACCTTC
few	TRBD1	TRBV7-9	TRBJ1-6	CASSQGEYSPLHF	TGTGCCAGCAGCCAGGGGGAATATTCACCCCTCCACTTT
-	-	TRBV5-1	TRBJ1-6	CASSLGLSNSPLHF	TGCGCCAGCAGCTTGGGTCTCAGTAATTCACCCCTCCACTTT
-	-	TRBV9	TRBJ2-2	CASSVVAGPNTGELFF	TGTGCCAGCAGCGTAGTGGCAGGCCCGAACACCGGGGAGCTGTTTTTT
once	TRBD1	TRBV4-1	TRBJ1-2	CASSRDRGYGYTF	TGCGCCAGCAGCCGGGACAGGGGTTATGGCTACACCTTC
once	TRBD1	TRBV4-2	TRBJ2-1	CASSQRTGMVEQFF	TGTGCCAGCAGCCAACGGACAGGGATGGTGGAGCAGTTCTTC
few	-	TRBV4-1	TRBJ2-3	CASSQSGGYTDTQYF	TGCGCCAGCAGCCAATCGGGGGGCTACACAGATACGCAGTATTTT
few	TRBD1	TRBV19	TRBJ2-2	CASSIDTTGVDTGELFF	TGTGCCAGTAGTATAGATACGACAGGGGTTGACACCGGGGAGCTGTTTTTT